This T cell receptor beta chain was identified during a study of blood T cell repertoires in COVID-19. Overall study context: Acute and convalescent COVID-19 specimens originated in the United States, Italy and Spain.

Across about two dozen US areas, participants ranged in age from 18 to 89 years. The junction had 0 bases not matched to a gene; V was cut back by 1 base and J by 11 bases. CDR1 is LNHNV and CDR2 is YYDKDF in the germline V gene (reference sequence). This CDR3 has 12 residues. Methods used by the authors: Reference gene primer amplification gave estimated nucleated cell counts. The protocol was immunoSEQ multiplex PCR, while the TCRdb copy is restricted to in-frame clones and leaves out a portion. That table furnishes V, J and clone size, whereas the DNA furnished D and trimming. In the table there are a few hundred thousand clones, approximately 84% of which are singletons.

The V and J genes are TRBV15 and TRBJ1-5; 9 bases match TRBD1. The receptor comes from a man aged 35 to 55 who had recovered from COVID-19. Sequenced sample: PBMCs or T cells enriched from blood (not recorded which). CDR3 loop: CATSRGQGAQHF. The CDR3 DNA is TGTGCCACCAGCAGAGGACAGGGGGCCCAGCATTTT.